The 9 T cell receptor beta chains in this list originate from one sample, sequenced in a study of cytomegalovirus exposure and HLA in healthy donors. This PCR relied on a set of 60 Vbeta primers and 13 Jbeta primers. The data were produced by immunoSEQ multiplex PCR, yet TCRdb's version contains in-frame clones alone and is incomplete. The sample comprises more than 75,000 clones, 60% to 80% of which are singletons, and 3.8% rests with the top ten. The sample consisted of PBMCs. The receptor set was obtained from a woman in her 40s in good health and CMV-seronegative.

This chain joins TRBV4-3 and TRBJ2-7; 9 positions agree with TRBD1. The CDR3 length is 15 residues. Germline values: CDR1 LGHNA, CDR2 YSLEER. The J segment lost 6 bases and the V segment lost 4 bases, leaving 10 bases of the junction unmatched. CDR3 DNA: TGCGCCAGCAGCCCCGGGACAGGGCCCACTTGCGAGCAGTACTTC. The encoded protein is CASSPGTGPTCEQYF.

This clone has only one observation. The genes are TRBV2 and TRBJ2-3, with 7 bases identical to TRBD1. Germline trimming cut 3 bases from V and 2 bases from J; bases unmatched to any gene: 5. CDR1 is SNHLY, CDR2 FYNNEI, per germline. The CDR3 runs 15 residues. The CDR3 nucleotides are TGTGCCAGCAGTGATCCGGGACAGATCACAGATACGCAGTATTTT. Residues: CASSDPGQITDTQYF.

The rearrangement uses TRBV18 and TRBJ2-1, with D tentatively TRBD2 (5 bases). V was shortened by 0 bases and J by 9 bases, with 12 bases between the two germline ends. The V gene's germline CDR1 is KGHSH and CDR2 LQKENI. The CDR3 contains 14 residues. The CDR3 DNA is TGTGCCAGCTCACCACCGCCTCTAGCAATTGAGCAGTTCTTC. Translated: CASSPPPLAIEQFF.

CDR3 sequence (DNA): TGTGCCAGCAGTGAAACAGGGGGCAATCAGCCCCAGCATTTT. It specifies CASSETGGNQPQHF. The chain uses TRBV2 and TRBJ1-5; 7 nucleotides match TRBD1. The CDR3 has 14 residues. The V segment lost 2 bases and the J segment 2 bases; nucleotides outside the gene matches: 0. The germline gives CDR1 SNHLY, CDR2 FYNNEI.

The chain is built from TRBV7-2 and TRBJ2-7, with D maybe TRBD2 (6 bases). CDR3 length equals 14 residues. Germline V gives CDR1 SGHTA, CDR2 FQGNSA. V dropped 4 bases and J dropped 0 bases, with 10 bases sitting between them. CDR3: CASSSSASSYEQYF. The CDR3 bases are TGTGCCAGCAGCTCTAGCGCGAGCTCCTACGAGCAGTACTTC.

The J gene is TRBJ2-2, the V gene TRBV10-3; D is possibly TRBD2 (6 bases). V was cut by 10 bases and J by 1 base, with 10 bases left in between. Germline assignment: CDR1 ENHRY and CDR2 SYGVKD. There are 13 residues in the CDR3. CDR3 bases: TGTGCCAGCGGGACGGTGAACACCGGGGAGCTGTTTTTT. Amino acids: CASGTVNTGELFF.

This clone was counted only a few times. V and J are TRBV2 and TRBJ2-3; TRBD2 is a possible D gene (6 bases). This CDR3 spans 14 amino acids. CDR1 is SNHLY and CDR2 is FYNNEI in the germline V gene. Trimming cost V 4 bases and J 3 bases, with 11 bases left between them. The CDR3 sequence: CASSVEGRTDTQYF. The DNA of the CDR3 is TGTGCCAGCAGTGTGGAGGGAAGGACAGATACGCAGTATTTT.

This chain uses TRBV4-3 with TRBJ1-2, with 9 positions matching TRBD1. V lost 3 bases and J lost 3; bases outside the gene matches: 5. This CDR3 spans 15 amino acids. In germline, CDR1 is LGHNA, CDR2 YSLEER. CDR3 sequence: CASSQTTGGDYGYTF. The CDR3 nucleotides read TGCGCCAGCAGCCAGACGACAGGGGGGGACTATGGCTACACCTTC.

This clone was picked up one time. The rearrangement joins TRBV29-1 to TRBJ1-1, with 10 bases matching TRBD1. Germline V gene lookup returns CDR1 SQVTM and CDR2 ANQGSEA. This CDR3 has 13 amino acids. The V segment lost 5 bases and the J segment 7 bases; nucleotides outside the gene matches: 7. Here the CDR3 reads CSVTTGGSGEAFF. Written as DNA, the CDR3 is TGCAGCGTTACGACAGGGGGCTCTGGTGAAGCTTTCTTT.